This TCR beta chain was recorded in a study of blood T cell repertoires in COVID-19. The wider study: Samples representing acute and convalescent COVID-19 were sourced from the United States, Italy and Spain. Sample material is recorded as cDNA or gDNA derived from T cells, B-cell-depleted T cells, or PBMCs.

Authors' analysis steps: It was from reference gene primer amplification that nucleated cell counts were estimated. Profiled with immunoSEQ multiplex PCR; TCRdb holds only in-frame clones, not every one. That table furnishes V, J and clone size, whereas the DNA furnished D and trimming. The sample has fewer than 350,000 clones, around 81% seen once; the top ten hold over 2.5%. This sequence originates from a woman aged 55 to 70 with active or convalescent COVID-19. Sequencing input: peripheral blood.

The CDR3 region is CASSRTQGIGGYTF. CDR3 coding DNA: TGTGCCAGCAGCCGTACACAGGGGATTGGGGGCTACACCTTC. This rearrangement joins TRBV5-6 to TRBJ1-2; 7 bases align to TRBD1. V dropped 4 bases and J dropped 8; count of bases not matched to a gene: 11. The CDR3 runs 14 residues. Germline V lookup: CDR1 SGHDT, CDR2 YYEEEE. Looking up the rest from reference TRBV5-6 and TRBJ1-2 gives the full variable domain: DAGVTQSPTHLIKTRGQQVTLRCSPKSGHDTVSWYQQALGQGPQFIFQYYEEEERQRGNFPDRFSGHQFPNYSSELNVNALLLGDSALYLCASSRTQGIGGYTFGSGTRLTVV.